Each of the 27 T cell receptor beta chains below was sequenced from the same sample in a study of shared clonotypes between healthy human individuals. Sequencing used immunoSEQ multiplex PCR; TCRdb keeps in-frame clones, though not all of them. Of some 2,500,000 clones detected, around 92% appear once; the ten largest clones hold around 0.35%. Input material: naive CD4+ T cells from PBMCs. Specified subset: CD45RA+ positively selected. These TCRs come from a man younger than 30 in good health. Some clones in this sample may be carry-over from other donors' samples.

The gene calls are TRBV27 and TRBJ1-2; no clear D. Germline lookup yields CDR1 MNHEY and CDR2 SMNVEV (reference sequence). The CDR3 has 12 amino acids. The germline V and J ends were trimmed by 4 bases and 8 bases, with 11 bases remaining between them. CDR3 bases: TGTGCCAGCAGTTCCACGTCGGACGGCTACACCTTC. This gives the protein CASSSTSDGYTF.

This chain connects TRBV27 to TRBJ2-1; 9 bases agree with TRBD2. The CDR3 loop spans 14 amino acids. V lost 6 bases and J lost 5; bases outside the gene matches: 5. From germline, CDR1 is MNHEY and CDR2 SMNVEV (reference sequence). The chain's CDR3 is CASREGLAHNEQFF. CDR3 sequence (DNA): TGTGCCAGCAGGGAGGGACTAGCCCACAATGAGCAGTTCTTC.

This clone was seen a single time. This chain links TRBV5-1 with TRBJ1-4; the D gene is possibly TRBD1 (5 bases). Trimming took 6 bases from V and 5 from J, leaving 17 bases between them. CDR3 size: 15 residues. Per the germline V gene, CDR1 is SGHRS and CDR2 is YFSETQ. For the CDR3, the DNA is TGCGCCAGCACCCGCGGGACCGGGGGAAATGAAAAACTGTTTTTT. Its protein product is CASTRGTGGNEKLFF.

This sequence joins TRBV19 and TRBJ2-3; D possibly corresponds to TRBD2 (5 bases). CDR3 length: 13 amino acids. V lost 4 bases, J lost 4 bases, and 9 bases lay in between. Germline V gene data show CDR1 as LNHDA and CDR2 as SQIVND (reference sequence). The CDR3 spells CASSTTGADTQYF. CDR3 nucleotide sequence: TGTGCCAGTAGTACGACCGGGGCAGATACGCAGTATTTT.

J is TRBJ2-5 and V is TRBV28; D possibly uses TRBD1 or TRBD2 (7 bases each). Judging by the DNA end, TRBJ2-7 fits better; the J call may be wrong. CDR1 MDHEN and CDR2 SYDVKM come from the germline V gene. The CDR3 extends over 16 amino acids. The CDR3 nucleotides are TGTGCCAGCTCCGCAGCGGCAGGGGGGGCGTTCTACGAGCAGTACTTC. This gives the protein CASSAAAGGAFYEQYF.

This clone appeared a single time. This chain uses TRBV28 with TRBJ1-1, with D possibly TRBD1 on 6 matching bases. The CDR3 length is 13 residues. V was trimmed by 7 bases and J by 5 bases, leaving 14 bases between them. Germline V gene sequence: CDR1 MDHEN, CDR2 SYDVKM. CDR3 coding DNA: TGTGCCAGCATTTCGCCAGGGGCTACTGAAGCTTTCTTT. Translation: CASISPGATEAFF.

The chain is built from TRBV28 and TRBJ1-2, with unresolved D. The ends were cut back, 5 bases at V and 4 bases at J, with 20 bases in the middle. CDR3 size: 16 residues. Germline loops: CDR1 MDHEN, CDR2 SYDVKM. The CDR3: CASSPPRTRSGYGYTF. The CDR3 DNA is TGTGCCAGCAGTCCTCCCCGGACTCGATCGGGCTATGGCTACACCTTC.

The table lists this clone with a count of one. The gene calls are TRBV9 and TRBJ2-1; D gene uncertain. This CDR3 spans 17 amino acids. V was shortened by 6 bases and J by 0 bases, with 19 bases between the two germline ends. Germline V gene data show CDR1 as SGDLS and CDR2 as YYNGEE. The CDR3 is CASNQAPRASSYNEQFF. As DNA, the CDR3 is TGTGCCAGCAACCAAGCCCCCCGTGCGAGCTCCTACAATGAGCAGTTCTTC. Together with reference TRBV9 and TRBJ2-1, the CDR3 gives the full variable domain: DSGVTQTPKHLITATGQRVTLRCSPRSGDLSVYWYQQSLDQGLQFLIQYYNGEERAKGNILERFSAQQFPDLHSELNLSSLELGDSALYFCASNQAPRASSYNEQFFGPGTRLTVL.

DNA of the CDR3: TGTGCCAGCAGTTATTTGGCGGGAGTCCCAGATACGCAGTATTTT. It codes for CASSYLAGVPDTQYF. This chain joins TRBV27 and TRBJ2-3; 7 bases align to TRBD2. CDR3 length: 15 amino acids. The germline V gene encodes CDR1 MNHEY and CDR2 SMNVEV (reference sequence). V gave up 4 bases and J gave up 4 bases; unmatched junction bases: 8.

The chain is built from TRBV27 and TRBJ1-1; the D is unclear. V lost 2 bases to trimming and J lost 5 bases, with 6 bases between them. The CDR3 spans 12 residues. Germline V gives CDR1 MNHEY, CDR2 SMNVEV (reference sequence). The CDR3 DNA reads TGTGCCAGCAGTTTACTCCGGACTGAAGCTTTCTTT. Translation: CASSLLRTEAFF.

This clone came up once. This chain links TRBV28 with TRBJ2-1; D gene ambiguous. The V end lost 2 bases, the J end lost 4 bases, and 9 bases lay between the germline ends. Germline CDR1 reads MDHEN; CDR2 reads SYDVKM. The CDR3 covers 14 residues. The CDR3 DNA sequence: TGTGCCAGCAGTTTACGACCCCTATACAATGAGCAGTTCTTC. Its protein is CASSLRPLYNEQFF.

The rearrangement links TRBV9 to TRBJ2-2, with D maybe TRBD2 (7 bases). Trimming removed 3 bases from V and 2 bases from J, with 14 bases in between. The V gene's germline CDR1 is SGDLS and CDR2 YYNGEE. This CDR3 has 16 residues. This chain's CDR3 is CASSAKGGFNTGELFF. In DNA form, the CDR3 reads TGTGCCAGCAGCGCTAAGGGGGGGTTCAACACCGGGGAGCTGTTTTTT.

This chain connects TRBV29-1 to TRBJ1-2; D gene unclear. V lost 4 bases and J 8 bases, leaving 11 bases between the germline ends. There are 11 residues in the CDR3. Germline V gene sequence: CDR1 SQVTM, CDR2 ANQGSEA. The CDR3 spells CSVADWRGYTF. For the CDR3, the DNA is TGCAGCGTTGCCGATTGGAGAGGCTACACCTTC.

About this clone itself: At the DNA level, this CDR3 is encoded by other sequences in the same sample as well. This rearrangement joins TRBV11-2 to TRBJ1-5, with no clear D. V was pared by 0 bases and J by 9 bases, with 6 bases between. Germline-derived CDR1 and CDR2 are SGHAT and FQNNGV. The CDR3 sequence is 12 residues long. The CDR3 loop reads CASSLDGGPQHF. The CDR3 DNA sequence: TGTGCCAGCAGCTTAGACGGTGGGCCCCAGCATTTT.

The CDR3 sequence: CASSESRTTSYEQYF. The CDR3 coding sequence is TGTGCCAGCAGTGAATCCAGGACCACCTCCTACGAGCAGTACTTC. The chain has TRBV6-1 and TRBJ2-7; D gene uncertain. Germline V gives CDR1 MNHNS, CDR2 SASEGT. V lost 2 bases, J lost 0 bases, and 11 bases lay in between. This CDR3 has 15 residues.

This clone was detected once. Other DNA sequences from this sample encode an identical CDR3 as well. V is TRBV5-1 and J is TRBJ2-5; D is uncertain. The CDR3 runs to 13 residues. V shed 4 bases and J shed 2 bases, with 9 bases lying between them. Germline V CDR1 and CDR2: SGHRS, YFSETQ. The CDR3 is CASSVTVQETQYF. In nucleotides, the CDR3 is TGCGCCAGCAGCGTGACCGTGCAAGAGACCCAGTACTTC.

The CDR3 region is CASSESRTGGNTGELFF. As DNA, the CDR3 is TGTGCCAGCAGTGAAAGCCGGACAGGGGGTAACACCGGGGAGCTGTTTTTT. This sequence joins TRBV25-1 and TRBJ2-2; TRBD1 matches 10 bases. The V gene end was trimmed by 2 bases and the J gene end by 2 bases; junction bases not matched to a gene: 5. The CDR3 consists of 17 residues. Looked up from germline, CDR1 is MGHDK and CDR2 is SYGVNS.

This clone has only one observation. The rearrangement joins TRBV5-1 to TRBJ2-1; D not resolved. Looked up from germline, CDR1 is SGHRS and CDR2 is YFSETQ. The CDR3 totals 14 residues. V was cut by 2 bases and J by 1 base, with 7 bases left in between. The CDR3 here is CASSFGWSYNEQFF. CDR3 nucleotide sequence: TGCGCCAGCAGCTTCGGGTGGTCCTACAATGAGCAGTTCTTC.

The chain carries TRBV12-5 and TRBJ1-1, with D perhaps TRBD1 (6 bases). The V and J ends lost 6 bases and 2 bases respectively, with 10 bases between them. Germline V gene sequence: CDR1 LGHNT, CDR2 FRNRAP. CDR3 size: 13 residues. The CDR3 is CASGRTENTEAFF. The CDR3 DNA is TGTGCTAGTGGGCGGACAGAAAACACTGAAGCTTTCTTT.

In nucleotides, the CDR3 is TGTGCCAGCAGCTTAAGAGTTAATCGGGAGACCCAGTACTTC. Its translation is CASSLRVNRETQYF. The chain links TRBV7-2 to TRBJ2-5; D ambiguous. Germline V gene sequence: CDR1 SGHTA, CDR2 FQGNSA. V was cut by 2 bases and J by 5 bases, with 12 bases left in between. The CDR3 runs to 14 residues.

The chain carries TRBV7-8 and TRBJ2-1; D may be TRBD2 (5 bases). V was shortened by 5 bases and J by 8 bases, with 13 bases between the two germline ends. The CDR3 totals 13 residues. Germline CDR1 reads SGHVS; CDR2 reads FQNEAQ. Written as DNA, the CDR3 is TGTGCCAGCAGCACCAGGACTGGGTATGAGCAGTTCTTC. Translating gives CASSTRTGYEQFF.

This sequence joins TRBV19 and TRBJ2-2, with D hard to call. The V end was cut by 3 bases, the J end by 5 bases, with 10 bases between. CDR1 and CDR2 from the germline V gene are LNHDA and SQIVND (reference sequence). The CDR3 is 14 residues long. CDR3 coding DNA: TGTGCCAGTAGTATCGCCAGGTCGACCGGGGAGCTGTTTTTT. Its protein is CASSIARSTGELFF. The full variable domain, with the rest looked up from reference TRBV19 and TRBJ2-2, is DGGITQSPKYLFRKEGQNVTLSCEQNLNHDAMYWYRQDPGQGLRLIYYSQIVNDFQKGDIAEGYSVSREKKESFPLTVTSAQKNPTAFYLCASSIARSTGELFFGEGSRLTVL.

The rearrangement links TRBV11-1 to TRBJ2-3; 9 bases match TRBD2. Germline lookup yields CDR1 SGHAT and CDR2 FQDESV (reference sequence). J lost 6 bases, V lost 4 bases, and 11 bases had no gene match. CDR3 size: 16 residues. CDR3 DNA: TGTGCCAGCAGCTCCCGTGGCGGGAGGGATGTGGATACGCAGTATTTT. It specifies CASSSRGGRDVDTQYF.

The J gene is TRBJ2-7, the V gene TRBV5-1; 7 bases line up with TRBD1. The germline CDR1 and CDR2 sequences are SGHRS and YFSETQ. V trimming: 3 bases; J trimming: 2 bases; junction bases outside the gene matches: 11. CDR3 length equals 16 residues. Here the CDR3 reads CASSWDRATFTYEQYF. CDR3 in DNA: TGCGCCAGCAGCTGGGACAGAGCAACCTTTACCTACGAGCAGTACTTC.

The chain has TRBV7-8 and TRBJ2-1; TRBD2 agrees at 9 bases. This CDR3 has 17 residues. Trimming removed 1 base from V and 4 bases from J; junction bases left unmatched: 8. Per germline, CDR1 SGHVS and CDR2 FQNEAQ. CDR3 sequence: CASSLVGSSGIYNEQFF. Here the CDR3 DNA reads TGTGCCAGCAGCTTAGTTGGGTCTAGCGGGATTTACAATGAGCAGTTCTTC.

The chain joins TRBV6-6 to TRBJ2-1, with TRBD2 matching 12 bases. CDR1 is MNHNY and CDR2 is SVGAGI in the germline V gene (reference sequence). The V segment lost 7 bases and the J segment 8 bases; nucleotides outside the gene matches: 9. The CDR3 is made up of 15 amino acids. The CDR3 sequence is CASILGTSGSYEQFF. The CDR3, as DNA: TGTGCCAGCATCCTCGGGACTAGCGGGTCCTATGAGCAGTTCTTC.

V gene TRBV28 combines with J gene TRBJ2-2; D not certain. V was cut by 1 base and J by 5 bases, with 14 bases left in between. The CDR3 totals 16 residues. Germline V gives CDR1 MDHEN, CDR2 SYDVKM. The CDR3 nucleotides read TGTGCCAGCAGTTTATATGCCCTGGACGATACCGGGGAGCTGTTTTTT. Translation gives CASSLYALDDTGELFF.